One TCR beta chain is described in this entry. TCRdb's copy holds only in-frame clones and misses some; the assay was immunoSEQ multiplex PCR. The sample has 200,000 to 250,000 clones; 85% to 90% are singletons. This sample was included in a study of blood T cell repertoires in COVID-19. Study overall: PBMCs, B-cell-depleted T cells, or T cells were the source of the cDNA or gDNA that made up the material.

Germline assignment: CDR1 LGHDT and CDR2 YNNKEL (reference sequence). CDR3 length equals 14 residues. The V segment lost 4 bases and the J segment 7 bases; nucleotides outside the gene matches: 9. The chain combines TRBV3-1 (or the pseudogene TRBV3-2) with TRBJ1-2, with 7 positions matching TRBD1. Sequenced: peripheral blood. The sequence came from a man aged 55 to 70 with acute or convalescent COVID-19. As DNA, the CDR3 is TGTGCCAGCAGCCCCATGACAGGGAAATTTGGCTACACCTTC. Protein product: CASSPMTGKFGYTF.